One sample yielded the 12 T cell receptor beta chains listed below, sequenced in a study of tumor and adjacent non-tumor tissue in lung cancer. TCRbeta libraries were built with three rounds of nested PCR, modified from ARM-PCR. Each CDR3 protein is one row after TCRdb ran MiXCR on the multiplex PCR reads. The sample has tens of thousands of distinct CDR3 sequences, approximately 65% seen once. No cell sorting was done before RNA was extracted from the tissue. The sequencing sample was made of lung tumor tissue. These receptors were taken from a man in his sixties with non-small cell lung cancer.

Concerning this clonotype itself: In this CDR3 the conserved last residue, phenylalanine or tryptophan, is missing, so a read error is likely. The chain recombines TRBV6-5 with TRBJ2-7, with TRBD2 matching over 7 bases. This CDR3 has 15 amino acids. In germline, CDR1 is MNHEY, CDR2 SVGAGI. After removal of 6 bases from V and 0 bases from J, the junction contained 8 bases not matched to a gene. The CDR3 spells CASSHTSAPSYEQYI. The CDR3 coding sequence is TGTGCCAGCAGCCACACTAGCGCACCCTCCTACGAGCAGTACATT.

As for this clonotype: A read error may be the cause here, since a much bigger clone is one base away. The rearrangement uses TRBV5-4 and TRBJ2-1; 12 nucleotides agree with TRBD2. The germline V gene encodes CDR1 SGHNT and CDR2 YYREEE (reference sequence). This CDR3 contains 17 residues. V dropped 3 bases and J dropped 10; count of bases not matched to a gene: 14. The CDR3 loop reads CASSSPIPRLAGVEQFF. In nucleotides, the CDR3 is TGTGCCAGCAGCTCGCCAATCCCGAGACTAGCGGGAGTGGAGCAGTTCTTC.

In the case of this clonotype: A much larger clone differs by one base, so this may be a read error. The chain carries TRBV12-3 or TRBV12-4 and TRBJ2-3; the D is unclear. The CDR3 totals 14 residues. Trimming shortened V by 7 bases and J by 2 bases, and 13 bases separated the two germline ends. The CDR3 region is CASTPDFTTDTQYF. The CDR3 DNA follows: TGTGCCAGCACCCCCGACTTCACCACAGATACGCAGTATTTT.

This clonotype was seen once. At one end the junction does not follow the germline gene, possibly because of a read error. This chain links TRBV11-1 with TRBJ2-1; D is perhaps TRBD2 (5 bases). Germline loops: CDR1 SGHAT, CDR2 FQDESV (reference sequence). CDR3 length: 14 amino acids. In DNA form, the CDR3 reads TGTGCCAGCAACTTAGCGTATTCCTACAATGACCAGTTCTTC. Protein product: CASNLAYSYNDQFF.

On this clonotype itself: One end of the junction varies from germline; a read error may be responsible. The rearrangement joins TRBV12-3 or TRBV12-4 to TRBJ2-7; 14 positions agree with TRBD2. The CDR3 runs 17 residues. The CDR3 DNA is TGTGCCAGCAGCCCTGGACTAGCGGGGGGTCAATCCTACGATCAGTACTTC. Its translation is CASSPGLAGGQSYDQYF.

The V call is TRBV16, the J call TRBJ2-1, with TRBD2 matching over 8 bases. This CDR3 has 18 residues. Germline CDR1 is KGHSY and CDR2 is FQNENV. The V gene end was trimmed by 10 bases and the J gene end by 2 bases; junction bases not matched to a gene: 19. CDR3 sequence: CANSHIILAASPYNEQFF. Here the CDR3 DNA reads TGTGCCAATAGCCATATCATACTAGCGGCTAGCCCCTACAATGAGCAGTTCTTC.

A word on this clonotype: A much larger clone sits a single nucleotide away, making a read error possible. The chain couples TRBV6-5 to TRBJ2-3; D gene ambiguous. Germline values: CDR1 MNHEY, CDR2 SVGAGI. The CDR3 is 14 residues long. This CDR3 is CANSYSGVTDTQYF. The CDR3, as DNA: TGTGCCAACAGTTACTCTGGGGTCACAGATACGCAGTATTTT.

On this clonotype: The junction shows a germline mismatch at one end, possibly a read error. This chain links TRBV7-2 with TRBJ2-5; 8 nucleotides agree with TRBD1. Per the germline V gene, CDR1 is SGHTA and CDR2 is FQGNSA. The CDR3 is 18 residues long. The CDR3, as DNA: TGTGCCAGCAGCTTAGAGGTGGGGGACAGGAAGTACCAAGAGATCCAGCACTTC. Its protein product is CASSLEVGDRKYQEIQHF.

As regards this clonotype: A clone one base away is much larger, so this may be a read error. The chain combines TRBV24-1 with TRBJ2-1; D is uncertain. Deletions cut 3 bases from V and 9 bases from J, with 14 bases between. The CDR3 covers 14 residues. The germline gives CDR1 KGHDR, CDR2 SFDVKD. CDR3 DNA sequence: TGTGCCACCAGTGATCAACTGGGGTCGGGTGAGCAGTTCTTC. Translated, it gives CATSDQLGSGEQFF.

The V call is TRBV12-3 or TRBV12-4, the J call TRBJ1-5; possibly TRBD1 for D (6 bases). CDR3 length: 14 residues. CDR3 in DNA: TGTACCAACAGCGACAGGATTAGCAATCAGCCCCAGCATTTT. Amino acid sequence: CTNSDRISNQPQHF.

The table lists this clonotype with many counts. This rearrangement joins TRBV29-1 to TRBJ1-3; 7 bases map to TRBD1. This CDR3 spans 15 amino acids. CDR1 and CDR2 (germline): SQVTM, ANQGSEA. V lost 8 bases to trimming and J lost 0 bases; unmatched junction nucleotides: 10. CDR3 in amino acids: CSPLGTVSSGNTIYF. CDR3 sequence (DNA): TGCAGCCCTTTAGGGACAGTCAGCTCTGGAAACACCATATATTTT. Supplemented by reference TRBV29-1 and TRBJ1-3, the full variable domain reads SAVISQKPSRDICQRGTSLTIQCQVDSQVTMMFWYRQQPGQSLTLIATANQGSEATYESGFVIDKFPISRPNLTFSTLTVSNMSPEDSSIYLCSPLGTVSSGNTIYFGEGSWLTVV.

Here the CDR3 reads CANSLGGFGEAFF. CDR3 nucleotide sequence: TGTGCTAACAGCTTGGGAGGATTCGGCGAAGCTTTCTTT. The chain recombines TRBV5-4 with TRBJ1-1; D not resolved. This CDR3 is 13 amino acids long. The V gene's germline CDR1 is SGHNT and CDR2 YYREEE (reference sequence).